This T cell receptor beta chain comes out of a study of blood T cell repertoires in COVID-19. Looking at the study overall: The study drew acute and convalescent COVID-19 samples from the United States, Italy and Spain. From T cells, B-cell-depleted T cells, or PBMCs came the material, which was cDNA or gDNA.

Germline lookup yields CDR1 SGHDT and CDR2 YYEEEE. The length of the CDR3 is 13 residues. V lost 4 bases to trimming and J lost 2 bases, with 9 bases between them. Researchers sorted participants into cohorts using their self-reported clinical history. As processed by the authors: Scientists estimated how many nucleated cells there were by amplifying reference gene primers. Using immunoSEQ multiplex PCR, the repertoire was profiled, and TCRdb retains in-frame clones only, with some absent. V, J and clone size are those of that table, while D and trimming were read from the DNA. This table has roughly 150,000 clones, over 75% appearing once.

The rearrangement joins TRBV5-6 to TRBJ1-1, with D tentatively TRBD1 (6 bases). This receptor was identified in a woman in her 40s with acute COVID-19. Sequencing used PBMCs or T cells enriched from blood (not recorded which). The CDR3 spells CASSGDTNTEAFF. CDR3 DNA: TGTGCCAGCAGCGGGGACACAAACACTGAAGCTTTCTTT.